This TCR beta chain stems from a study of T cell repertoires in cytomegalovirus infection. TCRdb re-analysed the reads in MiXCR, keeping a single row per CDR3 protein. The sample has some 680,000 distinct CDR3 sequences, roughly 36% seen once. V was shortened by 2 bases and J by 8 bases, with 15 bases between the two germline ends. The CDR3 runs to 14 residues. Germline-derived CDR1 and CDR2 are DFQATT and SNEGSKA (reference sequence). The sample comprised PBMCs. This TCR came from a human donor in good health (CMV status not recorded). Some clones in this sample may be carry-over from other donors' samples. This chain uses TRBV20-1 with TRBJ1-4, with TRBD1 as a possible D gene (5 bases). CDR3 in amino acids: CSARISGLWEKLFF. In DNA, the CDR3 is TGCAGTGCTAGAATATCAGGGCTTTGGGAAAAACTGTTTTTT.